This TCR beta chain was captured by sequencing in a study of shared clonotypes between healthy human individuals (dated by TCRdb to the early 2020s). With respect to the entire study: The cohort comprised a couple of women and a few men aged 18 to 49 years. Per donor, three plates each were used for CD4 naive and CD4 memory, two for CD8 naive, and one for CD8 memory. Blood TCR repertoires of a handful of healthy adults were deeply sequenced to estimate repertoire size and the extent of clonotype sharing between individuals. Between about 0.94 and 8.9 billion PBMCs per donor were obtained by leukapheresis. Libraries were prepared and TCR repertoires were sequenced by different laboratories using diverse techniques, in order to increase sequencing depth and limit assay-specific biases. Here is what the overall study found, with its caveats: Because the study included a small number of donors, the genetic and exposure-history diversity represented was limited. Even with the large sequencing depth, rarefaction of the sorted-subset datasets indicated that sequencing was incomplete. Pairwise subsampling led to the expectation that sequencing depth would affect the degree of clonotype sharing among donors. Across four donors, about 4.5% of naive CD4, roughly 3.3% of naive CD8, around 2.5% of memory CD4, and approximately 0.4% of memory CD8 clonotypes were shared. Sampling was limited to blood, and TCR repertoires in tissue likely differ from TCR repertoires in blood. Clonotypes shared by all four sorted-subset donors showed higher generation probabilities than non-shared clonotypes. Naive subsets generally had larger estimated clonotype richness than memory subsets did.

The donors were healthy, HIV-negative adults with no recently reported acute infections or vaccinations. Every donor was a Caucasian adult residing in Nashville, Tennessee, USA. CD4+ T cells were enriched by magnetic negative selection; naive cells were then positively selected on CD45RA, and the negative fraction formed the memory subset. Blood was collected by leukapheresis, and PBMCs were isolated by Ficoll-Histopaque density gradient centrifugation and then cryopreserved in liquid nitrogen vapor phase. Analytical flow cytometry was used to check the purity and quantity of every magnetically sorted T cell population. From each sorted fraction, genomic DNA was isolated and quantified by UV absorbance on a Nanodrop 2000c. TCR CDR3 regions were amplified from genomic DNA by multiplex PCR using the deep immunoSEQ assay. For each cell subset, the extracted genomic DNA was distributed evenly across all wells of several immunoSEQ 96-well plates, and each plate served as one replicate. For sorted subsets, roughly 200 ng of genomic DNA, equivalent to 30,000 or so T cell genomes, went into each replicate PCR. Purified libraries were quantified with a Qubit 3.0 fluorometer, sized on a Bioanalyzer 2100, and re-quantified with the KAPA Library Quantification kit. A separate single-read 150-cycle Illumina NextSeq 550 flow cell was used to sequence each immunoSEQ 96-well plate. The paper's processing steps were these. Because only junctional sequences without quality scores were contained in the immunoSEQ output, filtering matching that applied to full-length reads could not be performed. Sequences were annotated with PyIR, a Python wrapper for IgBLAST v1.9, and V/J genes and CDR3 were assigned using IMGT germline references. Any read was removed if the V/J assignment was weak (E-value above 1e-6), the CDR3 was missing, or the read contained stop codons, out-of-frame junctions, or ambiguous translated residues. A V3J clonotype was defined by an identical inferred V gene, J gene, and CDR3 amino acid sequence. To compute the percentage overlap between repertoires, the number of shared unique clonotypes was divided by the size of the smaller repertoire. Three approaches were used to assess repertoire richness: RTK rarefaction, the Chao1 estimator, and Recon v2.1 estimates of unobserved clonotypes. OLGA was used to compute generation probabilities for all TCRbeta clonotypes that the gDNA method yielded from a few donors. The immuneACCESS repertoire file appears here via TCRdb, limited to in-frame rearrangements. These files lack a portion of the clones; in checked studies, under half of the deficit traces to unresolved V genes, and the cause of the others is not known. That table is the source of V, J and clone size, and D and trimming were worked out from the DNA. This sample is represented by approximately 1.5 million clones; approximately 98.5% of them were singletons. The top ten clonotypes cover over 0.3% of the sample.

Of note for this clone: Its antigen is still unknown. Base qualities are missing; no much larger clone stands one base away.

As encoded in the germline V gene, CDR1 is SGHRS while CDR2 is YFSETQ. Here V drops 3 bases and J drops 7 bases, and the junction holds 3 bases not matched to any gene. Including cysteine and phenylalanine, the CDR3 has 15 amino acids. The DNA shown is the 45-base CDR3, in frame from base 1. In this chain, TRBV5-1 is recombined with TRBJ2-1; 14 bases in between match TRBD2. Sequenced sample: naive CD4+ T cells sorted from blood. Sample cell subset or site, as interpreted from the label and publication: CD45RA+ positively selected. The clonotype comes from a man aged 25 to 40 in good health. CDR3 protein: CASSWGLAGENEQFF. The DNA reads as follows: TGCGCCAGCAGCTGGGGACTAGCGGGAGAAAATGAGCAGTTCTTC.